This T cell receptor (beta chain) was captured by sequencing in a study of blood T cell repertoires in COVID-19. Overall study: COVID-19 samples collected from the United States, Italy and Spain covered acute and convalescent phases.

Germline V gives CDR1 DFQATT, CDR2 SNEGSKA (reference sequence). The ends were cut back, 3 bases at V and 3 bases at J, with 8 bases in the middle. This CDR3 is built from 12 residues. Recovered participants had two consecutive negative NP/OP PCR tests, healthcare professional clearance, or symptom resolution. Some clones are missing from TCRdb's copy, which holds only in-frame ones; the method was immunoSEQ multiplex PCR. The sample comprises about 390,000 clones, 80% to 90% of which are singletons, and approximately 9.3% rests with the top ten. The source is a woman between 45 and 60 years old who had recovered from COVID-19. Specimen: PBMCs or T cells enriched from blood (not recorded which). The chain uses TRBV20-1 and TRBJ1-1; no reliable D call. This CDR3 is CSASVRDTEAFF. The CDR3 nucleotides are TGCAGTGCTAGTGTGAGGGACACTGAAGCTTTCTTT.